This TCR beta chain emerged from a study of T cell responses to AZD1222 COVID-19 vaccine. Profiling relied on immunoSEQ multiplex PCR, and the TCRdb table lists in-frame clones only, not all of them. The sample gives fewer than 110,000 clones, about 86% of which show up once; around 1.5% is in the top ten. This CDR3 has 16 residues. V was clipped by 5 bases and J by 1 base, with 17 bases between them. Germline values: CDR1 SEHNR, CDR2 FQNEAQ (reference sequence). This clone was picked up one time. The sample in question was peripheral blood, obtained on day 0 of AZD1222 vaccination. The TCR comes from an adult in good health. This chain connects TRBV7-9 to TRBJ1-2; D gene uncertain. This chain's CDR3 is CASSPGESRSNYGYTF. Here the CDR3 DNA reads TGTGCCAGCAGCCCCGGGGAGTCGAGAAGTAACTATGGCTACACCTTC.